The next 21 T cell receptor beta chains were all read from a single sample in a study of shared clonotypes between healthy human individuals. Naive CD8 cells lacked CD45RO and underwent positive selection for CCR7, leaving out terminally differentiated effector memory CD45RA+ cells. Method: immunoSEQ multiplex PCR; TCRdb's copy keeps in-frame clones and lacks some. The sample includes around 2.1 million clones, approximately 94% of them seen just once. The specimen sequenced was naive CD8+ T cells from PBMCs. All receptors come from a man younger than 35 in good health. Some clones in this sample may be carry-over from other donors' samples.

The CDR3 loop is CASSQVWGDQPQHF. The CDR3 DNA is TGCGCCAGCAGCCAAGTCTGGGGGGACCAGCCCCAGCATTTT. This rearrangement joins TRBV4-3 to TRBJ1-5; weak D call: TRBD1 (5 bases). The length of the CDR3 is 14 residues. In germline, CDR1 is LGHNA, CDR2 YSLEER. V lost 1 base to trimming and J lost 7 bases, with 11 bases between them.

This sequence joins TRBV6-1 and TRBJ2-5, with 7 positions matching TRBD2. Germline V gene data show CDR1 as MNHNS and CDR2 as SASEGT. With V trimmed by 4 bases and J by 2 bases, 7 bases remained unmatched. The CDR3 has 15 amino acids. The chain's CDR3 is CASSGFTGGQETQYF. The CDR3 DNA is TGTGCCAGCAGTGGGTTTACGGGGGGACAAGAGACCCAGTACTTC.

The rearrangement uses TRBV15 and TRBJ2-5; D assignment may be TRBD1 or TRBD2 (5 bases each). Germline V gene sequence: CDR1 LNHNV, CDR2 YYDKDF (reference sequence). CDR3 length: 16 residues. Trimming left V 7 bases short and J 2 bases short, with 20 bases between. CDR3 nucleotides: TGTGCCACCACCCGAGGGGCCCCCGGGCCACAAGAGACCCAGTACTTC. This sequence encodes CATTRGAPGPQETQYF.

This chain links TRBV28 with TRBJ2-2, with a weak D call TRBD2 (7 bases). Germline CDR1 MDHEN, CDR2 SYDVKM. This CDR3 spans 12 amino acids. Trimming took off 11 bases at V and 8 bases at J, with 15 bases between the two ends. CDR3 sequence reads: CALGGGTGELFF. The DNA for the CDR3 is TGTGCCCTTGGGGGGGGCACGGGGGAGCTGTTTTTT.

The rearrangement uses TRBV19 and TRBJ1-5; unclear D gene. In germline, CDR1 is LNHDA, CDR2 SQIVND (reference sequence). The CDR3 runs to 15 residues. V dropped 3 bases and J dropped 3 bases, with 12 bases sitting between them. The CDR3 loop is CASSMFDLNNQPQHF. The CDR3 region has the DNA TGTGCCAGTAGTATGTTCGACCTCAACAATCAGCCCCAGCATTTT.

V gene TRBV30 combines with J gene TRBJ2-7; a possible D gene is TRBD1 (6 bases). The germline CDR1 and CDR2 sequences are GTSNPN and SVGIG (reference sequence). The V end was cut by 1 base, the J end by 1 base, with 14 bases between. This CDR3 contains 15 residues. Here the CDR3 reads CAWSGRGAPSYEQYF. In nucleotides, the CDR3 is TGTGCCTGGAGTGGCAGGGGCGCCCCTTCCTACGAGCAGTACTTC.

The J gene is TRBJ2-3, the V gene TRBV6-1; D is unresolved. With 4 bases removed from V and 0 bases from J, the gap between germline ends came to 8 bases. The germline gives CDR1 MNHNS, CDR2 SASEGT. The CDR3 totals 14 residues. CDR3 sequence: CASSGLGSTDTQYF. The CDR3 bases are TGTGCCAGCAGTGGATTAGGGAGCACAGATACGCAGTATTTT.

The chain recombines TRBV11-2 with TRBJ2-2, with D possibly being TRBD1 or TRBD2 (5 bases each). Trimming left V 5 bases short and J 1 base short, with 11 bases between. Per germline, CDR1 SGHAT and CDR2 FQNNGV. The CDR3 length is 15 residues. The CDR3 DNA is TGTGCCAGCAGCGGCCGGGACGGGAACACCGGGGAGCTGTTTTTT. Its translation: CASSGRDGNTGELFF.

The chain carries TRBV9 and TRBJ1-3; D unresolved. The CDR3 runs to 16 residues. CDR1 and CDR2 from the germline V gene are SGDLS and YYNGEE. V shed 3 bases and J shed 0 bases, with 13 bases lying between them. CDR3 sequence (DNA): TGTGCCAGCAGCGCCGAGGGCGTAAGCTCTGGAAACACCATATATTTT. Translation gives CASSAEGVSSGNTIYF.

Only one count was recorded for this clone. The rearrangement joins TRBV4-1 to TRBJ2-1, with 9 nucleotides matching TRBD2. The CDR3 length is 16 residues. Germline CDR1 reads MGHRA; CDR2 reads YSYEKL. J lost 3 bases, V lost 3 bases, and 6 bases had no gene match. The CDR3 region is CASSHYSGRVYNEQFF. The DNA for the CDR3 is TGCGCCAGCAGCCATTATAGCGGGAGAGTCTACAATGAGCAGTTCTTC.

Note on this clone: This same CDR3 is encoded by further DNA sequences in the sample. The rearrangement links TRBV27 to TRBJ1-1; perhaps TRBD1 as D (5 bases). The CDR3 extends over 13 amino acids. Germline CDR1 MNHEY, CDR2 SMNVEV (reference sequence). The germline V and J ends were trimmed by 5 bases and 1 base, with 8 bases remaining between them. The CDR3 protein is CASSTTGNTEAFF. CDR3 nucleotides: TGTGCCAGCAGTACCACAGGGAACACTGAAGCTTTCTTT.

The chain carries TRBV30 and TRBJ1-2, with TRBD1 matching 9 bases. This CDR3 is 13 amino acids long. Trimming took 5 bases from V and 7 from J; bases not matched to a gene: 8. CDR1 and CDR2 (germline): GTSNPN, SVGIG (reference sequence). CDR3 nucleotides: TGTGCCTGGGGGGGACAGGGAGGGGCTGGCTACACCTTC. Its translation is CAWGGQGGAGYTF. Based on the CDR3 plus reference TRBV30 and TRBJ1-2, the full variable domain is SQTIHQWPATLVQPVGSPLSLECTVEGTSNPNLYWYRQAAGRGLQLLFYSVGIGQISSEVPQNLSASRPQDRQFILSSKKLLLSDSGFYLCAWGGQGGAGYTFGSGTRLTVV.

The gene calls are TRBV18 and TRBJ2-1; TRBD2 aligns across 8 bases. Unmatched junction bases numbered 10, after V lost 6 bases and J lost 6 bases. The CDR3 extends over 15 amino acids. Germline assignment: CDR1 KGHSH and CDR2 LQKENI. The CDR3 region has the DNA TGTGCCAGCTCCCCCAGTCCTGCGGGAGGCAATGAGCAGTTCTTC. It codes for CASSPSPAGGNEQFF.

This clone occurred a few times. V usage is TRBV4-1 and J usage is TRBJ1-2, with D unresolved. The germline V gene encodes CDR1 MGHRA and CDR2 YSYEKL. Trimming shortened V by 1 base and J by 5 bases, and 5 bases separated the two germline ends. This CDR3 is built from 12 residues. The CDR3 bases are TGCGCCAGCAGCCAAGTCCCGTATGGCTACACCTTC. Protein product: CASSQVPYGYTF.

The V gene is TRBV7-9, the J gene TRBJ1-2; possible D gene TRBD1, 5 bases. Germline assignment: CDR1 SEHNR and CDR2 FQNEAQ (reference sequence). The CDR3 consists of 14 residues. With 5 bases removed from V and 4 bases from J, the gap between germline ends came to 14 bases. CDR3: CASSRLQDSYGYTF. The CDR3 DNA sequence: TGTGCCAGCAGCCGCCTACAGGATTCCTATGGCTACACCTTC. The variable domain in full, with the rest retrieved from reference TRBV7-9 and TRBJ1-2, is DTGVSQNPRHKITKRGQNVTFRCDPISEHNRLYWYRQTLGQGPEFLTYFQNEAQLEKSRLLSDRFSAERPKGSFSTLEIQRTEQGDSAMYLCASSRLQDSYGYTFGSGTRLTVV.

With regard to this clone: Other DNA sequences in this sample translate to the same CDR3. The chain links TRBV4-1 to TRBJ2-7; 7 bases match TRBD1. This CDR3 comprises 14 residues. Germline V gene sequence: CDR1 MGHRA, CDR2 YSYEKL. J gave up 2 bases and V 1 base, and 2 bases lay outside the gene matches. The CDR3 region is CASSQGQGTYEQYF. The CDR3 bases are TGCGCCAGCAGCCAAGGACAGGGAACCTACGAGCAGTACTTC.

CDR3 sequence reads: CASRDRGRTGELFF. The CDR3 DNA sequence: TGTGCCAGTCGGGACAGGGGGCGCACCGGGGAGCTGTTTTTT. This rearrangement joins TRBV25-1 to TRBJ2-2; 12 bases map to TRBD1. The V gene end was trimmed by 9 bases and the J gene end by 4 bases; junction bases not matched to a gene: 3. The CDR3 runs 14 residues. The germline V gene has CDR1 MGHDK and CDR2 SYGVNS.

CDR3 loop: CASSEQGSHIQTLNEQFF. The CDR3 DNA follows: TGCGCCAGCAGTGAGCAGGGGAGCCATATTCAAACCCTCAATGAGCAGTTCTTC. The chain recombines TRBV10-2 with TRBJ2-1; D perhaps matches TRBD1 (6 bases). V lost 2 bases and J lost 6, with 23 bases in between. This CDR3 region has 18 residues. Germline CDR1 WSHSY, CDR2 SAAADI.

The chain uses TRBV14 and TRBJ2-2; TRBD2 is a possible D gene (5 bases). Looked up from germline, CDR1 is SGHDN and CDR2 is FVKESK. Trimming took off 1 base at V and 6 bases at J, with 12 bases between the two ends. This CDR3 spans 15 amino acids. The CDR3 here is CASSQVSSRAGELFF. The CDR3 DNA sequence: TGTGCCAGCAGCCAAGTGTCTAGCCGGGCCGGGGAGCTGTTTTTT.

The rearrangement uses TRBV29-1 and TRBJ2-1, with 13 bases matching TRBD2. Germline CDR1 SQVTM, CDR2 ANQGSEA. CDR3 length: 18 amino acids. J gave up 0 bases and V 4 bases, and 9 bases lay outside the gene matches. CDR3: CSVVTMTSGGSSYNEQFF. The CDR3 nucleotides read TGCAGCGTTGTAACGATGACTAGCGGGGGGAGCTCCTACAATGAGCAGTTCTTC.

The rearrangement uses TRBV7-2 and TRBJ2-3; tentative D call: TRBD1 (6 bases). The CDR3 runs to 14 residues. CDR1 is SGHTA, CDR2 FQGNSA, per germline. V was pared by 4 bases and J by 6 bases, with 14 bases between. The CDR3: CASSSTGFFDTQYF. The CDR3 DNA follows: TGTGCCAGCAGCTCCACAGGGTTCTTCGATACGCAGTATTTT.